This T cell receptor beta chain was sequenced in a study of persistence of HIV-infected CD4 T cells. Whole-study findings and limits: Within sorted populations, more oligoclonal TCRs accompanied more oligoclonal proviruses.

Stimulation used around 9.1 ug/mL lysate from CMV-infected fibroblasts. Sorted nonresponding memory CD4+ T cells were CD40L-negative, CD69-negative, CD45RO-high. On this clone itself: Its antigen is currently unknown.

The libraries were made with immunoSEQ version 4 in survey mode. The method was immunoSEQ multiplex PCR; TCRdb's version includes in-frame clones alone and lacks a portion of them. This sample has tens of thousands of clones, with roughly 82% found just once. The source material was CD4+ T cells sorted from PBMCs after approximately 18-hour stimulation, sampled from a patient who received antiretroviral therapy. This sequence originates from an adult man with HIV who was CMV-seropositive.

DNA for the CDR3: TGTGCCACCAGCCCCCGGGGGGGGCGTCAGCCCCAGCATTTT. It encodes CATSPRGGRQPQHF. The chain combines TRBV15 with TRBJ1-5; the D gene is possibly TRBD1 (6 bases). The CDR3 contains 14 residues. Trimming removed 5 bases at V and 6 bases at J, with 14 bases between. Germline assignment: CDR1 LNHNV and CDR2 YYDKDF (reference sequence).